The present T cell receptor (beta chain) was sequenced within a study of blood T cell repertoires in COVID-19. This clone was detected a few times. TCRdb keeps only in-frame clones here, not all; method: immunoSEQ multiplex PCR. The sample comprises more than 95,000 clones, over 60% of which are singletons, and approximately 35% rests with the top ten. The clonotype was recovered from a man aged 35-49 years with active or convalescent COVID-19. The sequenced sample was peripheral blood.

CDR3 DNA: TGTGCCTGGAGTGCTGCAGGGTTCCCTGGAAACACCATATATTTT. It yields the protein CAWSAAGFPGNTIYF. The chain couples TRBV30 to TRBJ1-3; weak D call: TRBD1 (5 bases). V gave up 1 base and J gave up 2 bases, with 12 bases separating them. The CDR3 runs to 15 residues. The germline V gene encodes CDR1 GTSNPN and CDR2 SVGIG (reference sequence).